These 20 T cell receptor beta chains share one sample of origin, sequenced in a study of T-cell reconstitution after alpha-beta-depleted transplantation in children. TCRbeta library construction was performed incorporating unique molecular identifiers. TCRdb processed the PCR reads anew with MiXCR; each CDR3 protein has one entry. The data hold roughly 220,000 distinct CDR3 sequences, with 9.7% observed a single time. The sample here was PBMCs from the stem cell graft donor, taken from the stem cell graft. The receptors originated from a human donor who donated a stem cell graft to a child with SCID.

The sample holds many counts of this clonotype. CDR3 bases: TGTGCCAGCAGTTTAAGCGGGGGGGCCTTTTACGAGCAGTACTTC. Its protein product is CASSLSGGAFYEQYF. The chain uses TRBV12-3 or TRBV12-4 and TRBJ2-7; 10 bases map to TRBD2. The V segment lost 2 bases and the J segment 4 bases; nucleotides outside the gene matches: 5. The CDR3 runs to 15 residues.

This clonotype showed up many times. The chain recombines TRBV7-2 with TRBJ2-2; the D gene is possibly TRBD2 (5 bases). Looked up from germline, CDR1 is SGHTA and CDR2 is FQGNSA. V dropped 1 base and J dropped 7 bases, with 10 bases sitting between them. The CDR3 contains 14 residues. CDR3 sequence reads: CASSLDSSGGELFF. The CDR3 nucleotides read TGTGCCAGCAGCTTAGATTCGAGCGGCGGGGAGCTGTTTTTT.

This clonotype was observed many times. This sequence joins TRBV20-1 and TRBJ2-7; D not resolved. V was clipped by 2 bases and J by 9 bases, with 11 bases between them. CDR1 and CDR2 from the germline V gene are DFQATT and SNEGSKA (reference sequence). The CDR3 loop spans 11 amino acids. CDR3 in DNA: TGCAGTGCTAGAACTGTTTTTGGGCAGTACTTC. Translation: CSARTVFGQYF.

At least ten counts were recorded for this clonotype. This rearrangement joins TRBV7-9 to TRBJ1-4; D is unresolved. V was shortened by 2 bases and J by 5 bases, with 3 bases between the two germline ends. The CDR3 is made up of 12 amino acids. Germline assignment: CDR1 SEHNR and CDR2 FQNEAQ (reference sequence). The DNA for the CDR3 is TGTGCCAGCAGCTTACAGAATGAAAAACTGTTTTTT. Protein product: CASSLQNEKLFF.

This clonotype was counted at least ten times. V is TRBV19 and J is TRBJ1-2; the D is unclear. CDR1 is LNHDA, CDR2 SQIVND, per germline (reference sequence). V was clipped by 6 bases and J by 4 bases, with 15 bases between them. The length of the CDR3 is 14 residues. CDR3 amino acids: CASSPSGGPYGYTF. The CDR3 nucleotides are TGTGCCAGTAGCCCATCCGGCGGACCCTATGGCTACACCTTC.

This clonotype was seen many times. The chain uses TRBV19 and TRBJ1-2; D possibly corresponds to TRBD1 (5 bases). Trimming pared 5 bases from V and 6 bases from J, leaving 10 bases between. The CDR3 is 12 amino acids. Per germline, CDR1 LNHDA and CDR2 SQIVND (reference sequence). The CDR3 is CASSSLGHGYTF. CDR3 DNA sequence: TGTGCCAGTAGTTCCCTGGGACATGGCTACACCTTC.

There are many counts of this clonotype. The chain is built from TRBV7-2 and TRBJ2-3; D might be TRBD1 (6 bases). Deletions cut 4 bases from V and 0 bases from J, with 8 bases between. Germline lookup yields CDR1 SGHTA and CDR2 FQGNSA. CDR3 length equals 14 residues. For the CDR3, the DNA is TGTGCCAGCAGCTCCCAGGGGAGCACAGATACGCAGTATTTT. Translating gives CASSSQGSTDTQYF.

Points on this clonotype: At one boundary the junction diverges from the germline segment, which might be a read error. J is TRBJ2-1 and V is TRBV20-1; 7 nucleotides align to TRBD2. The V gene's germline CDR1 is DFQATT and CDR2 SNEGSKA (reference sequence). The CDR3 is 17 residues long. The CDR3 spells CCARASGGYGPYNEQFF. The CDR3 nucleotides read TGCTGTGCTAGAGCCTCCGGGGGGTACGGGCCTTACAATGAGCAGTTCTTC.

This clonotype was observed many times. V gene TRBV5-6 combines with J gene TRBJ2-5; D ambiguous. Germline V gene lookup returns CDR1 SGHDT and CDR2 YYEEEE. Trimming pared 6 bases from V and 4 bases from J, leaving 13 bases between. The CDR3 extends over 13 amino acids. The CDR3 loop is CASKLPNGETQYF. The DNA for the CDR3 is TGTGCCAGCAAGCTCCCGAACGGAGAGACCCAGTACTTC.

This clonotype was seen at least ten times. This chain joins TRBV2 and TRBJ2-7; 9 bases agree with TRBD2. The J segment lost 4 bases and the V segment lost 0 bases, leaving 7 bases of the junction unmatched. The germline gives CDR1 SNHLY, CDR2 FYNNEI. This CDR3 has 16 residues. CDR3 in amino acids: CASSEARRGGLYEQYF. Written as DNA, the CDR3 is TGTGCCAGCAGTGAAGCTCGGCGGGGGGGTCTATACGAGCAGTACTTC.

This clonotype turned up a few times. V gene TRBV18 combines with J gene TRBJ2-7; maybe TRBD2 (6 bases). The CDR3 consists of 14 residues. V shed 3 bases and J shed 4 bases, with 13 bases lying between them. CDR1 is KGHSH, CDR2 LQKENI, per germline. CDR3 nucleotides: TGTGCCAGCTCACCGGGGGGATTTTATTACGAGCAGTACTTC. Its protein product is CASSPGGFYYEQYF.

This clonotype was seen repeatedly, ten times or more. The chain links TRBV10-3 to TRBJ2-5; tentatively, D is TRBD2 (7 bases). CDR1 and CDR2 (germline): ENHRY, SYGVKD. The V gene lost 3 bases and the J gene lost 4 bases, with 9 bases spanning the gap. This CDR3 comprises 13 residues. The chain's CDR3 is CAISEGGAETQYF. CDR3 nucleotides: TGTGCCATCAGTGAAGGGGGGGCAGAGACCCAGTACTTC.

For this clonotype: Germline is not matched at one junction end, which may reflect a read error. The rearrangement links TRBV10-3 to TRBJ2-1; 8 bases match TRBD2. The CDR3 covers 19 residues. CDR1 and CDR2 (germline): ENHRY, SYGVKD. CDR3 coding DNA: TGTACCATCAGCAGCCCAACAACTCTCCGGACTAGCCGTGGCAATGAGCAGTTCTTC. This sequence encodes CTISSPTTLRTSRGNEQFF.

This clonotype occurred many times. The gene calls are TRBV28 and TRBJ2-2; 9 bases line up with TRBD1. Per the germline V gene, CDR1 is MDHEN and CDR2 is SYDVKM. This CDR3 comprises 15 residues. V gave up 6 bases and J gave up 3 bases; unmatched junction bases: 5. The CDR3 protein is CASRSGTGHTGELFF. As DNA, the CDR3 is TGTGCCAGCAGATCCGGGACAGGGCACACCGGGGAGCTGTTTTTT.

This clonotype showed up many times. In nucleotides, the CDR3 is TGTGCCAGCAGCCGTCGGACGGACGGCTACGAGCAGTACTTC. The encoded protein is CASSRRTDGYEQYF. This sequence joins TRBV11-2 and TRBJ2-7; D is unresolved. V was trimmed by 5 bases and J by 3 bases, leaving 14 bases between them. The length of the CDR3 is 14 residues. Germline lookup yields CDR1 SGHAT and CDR2 FQNNGV. Variable domain in full (rest from reference TRBV11-2 and TRBJ2-7): EAGVAQSPRYKIIEKRQSVAFWCNPISGHATLYWYQQILGQGPKLLIQFQNNGVVDDSQLPKDRFSAERLKGVDSTLKIQPAKLEDSAVYLCASSRRTDGYEQYFGPGTRLTVT.

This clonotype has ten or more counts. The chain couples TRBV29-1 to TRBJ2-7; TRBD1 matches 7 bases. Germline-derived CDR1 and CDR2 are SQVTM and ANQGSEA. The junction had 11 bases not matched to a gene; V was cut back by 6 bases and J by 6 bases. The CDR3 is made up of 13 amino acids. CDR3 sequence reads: CSVQTGQKTEQYF. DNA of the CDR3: TGCAGCGTGCAAACGGGACAGAAGACCGAGCAGTACTTC.

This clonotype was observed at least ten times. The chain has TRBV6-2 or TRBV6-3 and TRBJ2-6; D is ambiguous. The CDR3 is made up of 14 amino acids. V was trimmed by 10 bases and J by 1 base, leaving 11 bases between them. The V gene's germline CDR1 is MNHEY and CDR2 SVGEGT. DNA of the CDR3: TGTGCCACACAGACCCGATCTGGGGCCAACGTCCTGACTTTC. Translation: CATQTRSGANVLTF.

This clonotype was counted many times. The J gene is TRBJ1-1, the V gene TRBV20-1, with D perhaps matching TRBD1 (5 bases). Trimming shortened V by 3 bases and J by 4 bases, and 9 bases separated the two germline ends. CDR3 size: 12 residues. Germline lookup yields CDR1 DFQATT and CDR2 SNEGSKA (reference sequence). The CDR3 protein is CSASTGGTEAFF. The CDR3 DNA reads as TGCAGTGCTAGCACGGGGGGCACTGAAGCTTTCTTT.

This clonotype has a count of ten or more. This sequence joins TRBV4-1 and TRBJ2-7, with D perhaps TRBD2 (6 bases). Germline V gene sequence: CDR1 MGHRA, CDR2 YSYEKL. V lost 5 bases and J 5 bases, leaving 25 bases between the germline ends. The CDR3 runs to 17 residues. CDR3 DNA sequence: TGCGCCAGCAGCGACAATGGCGGGACCACTTTTATCAACGAGCAGTACTTC. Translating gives CASSDNGGTTFINEQYF.

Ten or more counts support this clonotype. The CDR3 reads CASSQPTGRGARDGYTF. CDR3 DNA: TGCGCCAGCAGCCAACCCACAGGTCGGGGGGCCAGGGATGGCTACACCTTC. This chain uses TRBV4-1 with TRBJ1-2, with TRBD1 as a possible D gene (6 bases). The germline gives CDR1 MGHRA, CDR2 YSYEKL. This CDR3 has 17 residues. Trimming removed 2 bases from V and 6 bases from J, with 22 bases in between.